This T cell receptor beta chain comes out of a study of T-cell memory formation after mild COVID-19. Study findings and constraints: That cross-reactive memory joined was suggested by some responding clones appearing in pre-infection memory.

This clonotype was found many times. Antigen: not known. V was pared by 6 bases and J by 1 base, with 7 bases of the junction left unmatched. The CDR3 consists of 17 residues. The germline V gene has CDR1 MNHEY and CDR2 SMNVEV (reference sequence). TCRdb reprocessed the 5' RACE reads with MiXCR, giving one entry per CDR3 protein. The table shows 13,000 or so distinct CDR3 sequences, with about 11% occurring only once. This receptor was taken from an adult woman who had mild COVID-19 (a few samples of this study predate the infection). Cell type and time point are not known. This sequence joins TRBV27 and TRBJ1-5; TRBD1 aligns across 12 bases. The sequenced sample was PBMCs or a T cell subset sorted from them (not recorded which). This CDR3 reads CASSRGQGARSNQPQHF. DNA of the CDR3: TGTGCCAGCAGCAGGGGACAGGGGGCAAGGAGCAATCAGCCCCAGCATTTT.